The sample holds many counts of the clone carrying this TCR beta chain. RNA extraction gave at least 5.5 micrograms of total RNA per sample. This specimen comes from a study of blood T cells in healthy people across ages. Then a second PCR, running about 6 to 12 cycles, was carried out with a sample-barcoded 5' primer and a J-beta primer mix. Each CDR3 protein gets one entry after TCRdb re-called the 5' RACE reads with MiXCR. The sample has about 1.8 million distinct CDR3 sequences; roughly 50% are singletons. This CDR3 is built from 15 residues. Germline V gives CDR1 SGHTA, CDR2 FQGNSA. Trimming shortened V by 7 bases and J by 4 bases, and 20 bases separated the two germline ends.

The sequence came from a woman between 40 and 50 years old in good health. The material sequenced was blood. The genes are TRBV7-2 and TRBJ2-7, with D tentatively TRBD2 (6 bases). The CDR3 is CASTRSGGASYEQYF. The CDR3 region has the DNA TGTGCCAGCACCAGATCCGGGGGAGCATCTTACGAGCAGTACTTC.